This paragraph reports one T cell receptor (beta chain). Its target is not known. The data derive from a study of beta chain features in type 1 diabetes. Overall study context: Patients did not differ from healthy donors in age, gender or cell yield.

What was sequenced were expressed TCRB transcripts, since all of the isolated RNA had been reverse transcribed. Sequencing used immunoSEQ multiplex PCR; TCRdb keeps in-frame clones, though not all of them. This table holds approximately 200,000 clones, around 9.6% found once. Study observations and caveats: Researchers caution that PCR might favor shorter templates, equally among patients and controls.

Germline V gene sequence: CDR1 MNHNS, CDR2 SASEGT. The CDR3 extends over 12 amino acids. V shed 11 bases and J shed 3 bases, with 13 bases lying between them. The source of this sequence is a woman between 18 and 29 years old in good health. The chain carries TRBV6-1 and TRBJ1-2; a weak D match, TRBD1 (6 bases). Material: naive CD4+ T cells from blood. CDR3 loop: CAEGRGDYGYTF. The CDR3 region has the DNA TGTGCCGAGGGGAGGGGGGACTATGGCTACACCTTC.